Listed below are T cell receptor beta chains from one sample, sequenced in a study of OX40 agonist ivuxolimab in advanced cancers. Using immunoSEQ multiplex PCR, the repertoire was profiled, and TCRdb retains in-frame clones only, with some absent. This sample has roughly 60,000 clones, with more than 80% found just once. This specimen consisted of CD4+ or CD8+ T cells sorted from blood, obtained in a trial of the OX40 agonist ivuxolimab. These receptor sequences come from an adult with an advanced solid tumor such as melanoma, head and neck, liver or kidney cancer. Both conserved end residues are part of each CDR3. Fields, in order: V gene, J gene, D gene, clone size, CDR3 DNA, CDR3 protein. The D gene is left open where the match is weak. Only part of the rows carry a size: once, few, many, or a class if the clone is expanded.

TRBV9,TRBJ2-3,.,once,TGTGCCAGCAGCGTAGGGGGGCGGGAAGTCACAGATACGCAGTATTTT,CASSVGGREVTDTQYF
TRBV10-3,TRBJ2-1,.,.,TGTGCCATCAAAACCGGGACCAGCGATGAGCAGTTCTTC,CAIKTGTSDEQFF
TRBV7-3,TRBJ2-7,.,.,TGTGCCAGCAGCTCCTGGGAGGGGGACGAGCAGTACTTC,CASSSWEGDEQYF
TRBV28,TRBJ2-1,TRBD2,.,TGTGCCAGCAGTCCGGGGACTAGCGGGAGGAATGAGCAGTTCTTC,CASSPGTSGRNEQFF
TRBV5-1,TRBJ2-6,.,.,TGCGCCAGCAGCTTGGGGGGGACTTCGGGGGCCAACGTCCTGACTTTC,CASSLGGTSGANVLTF
TRBV4-3,TRBJ2-3,TRBD2,.,TGCGCCAGCAGTTCACTAGCGGTTAGCACAGATACGCAGTATTTT,CASSSLAVSTDTQYF
TRBV4-3,TRBJ1-2,.,.,TGCGCCAGCAGCCAAGAAAGGGCCGGGGTCTCTGGCTACACCTTC,CASSQERAGVSGYTF
TRBV5-4,TRBJ2-7,TRBD1,few,TGTGCCAGCAGCGCAGGACAGGGACCCTACGAGCAGTACTTC,CASSAGQGPYEQYF
TRBV15,TRBJ2-1,.,.,TGTGCCACCAGCCCCCAAGGAAGGGGAGACTATGAGCAGTTCTTC,CATSPQGRGDYEQFF
TRBV5-1,TRBJ2-7,.,.,TGCGCCAGCAGCTTTGGGGGCGGGGTTAGCGCCCAGAGGTTCGAGCAGTACTTC,CASSFGGGVSAQRFEQYF
TRBV6-5,TRBJ1-5,.,once,TGTGCCAGCAGTTACTCGCCGGGGGGCAATCAGCCCCAGCATTTT,CASSYSPGGNQPQHF
TRBV5-1,TRBJ2-1,TRBD1,.,TGCGCCAGCAGCTTGGCGGCCGGACAGGGGGCGATTGAGCAGTTCTTC,CASSLAAGQGAIEQFF
TRBV18,TRBJ2-5,TRBD1,.,TGTGCCAGCTCACCACGGGCAGGGGGTAAAGAGACCCAGTACTTC,CASSPRAGGKETQYF
TRBV5-1,TRBJ1-2,TRBD1,.,TGCGCCAGCAGCTTGGTCCAAGGGGACAGGGGTGGCTACACCTTC,CASSLVQGDRGGYTF
TRBV19,TRBJ2-7,.,.,TGTGCCAGTAACCCCGGGGGACGTCAGGTACGGCAGCAGTACTTC,CASNPGGRQVRQQYF
TRBV4-2,TRBJ1-3,.,.,TGTGCCAGCAGGGATCAGGGAAACACCATATATTTT,CASRDQGNTIYF
TRBV7-7,TRBJ2-2,TRBD2,.,TGTGCTAGCAGCCCCAGGCTAGCGGGAGTTAACACCGGGGAGCTGTTTTTT,CASSPRLAGVNTGELFF
TRBV5-1,TRBJ2-2,.,.,TGCGCCAGCAGCCCCTCCCCTGGGGGCGACTATGGCACCGGGGAGCTGTTTTTT,CASSPSPGGDYGTGELFF
TRBV5-1,TRBJ1-1,.,.,TGCGCCAGCAGCTTGGCGTATGGAAACACTGAAGCTTTCTTT,CASSLAYGNTEAFF
TRBV19,TRBJ2-6,TRBD1,.,TGTGCCAGTAGTCTCGACAGGGCACCTGGGGCCAACGTCCTGACTTTC,CASSLDRAPGANVLTF
TRBV5-1,TRBJ2-1,.,.,TGCGCCAGCAGCACCAGGGACTCCATAAACTATTACAATGAGCAGTTCTTC,CASSTRDSINYYNEQFF
TRBV28,TRBJ2-3,TRBD1,once,TGTGCCAGCAGTTTGACAGGGCTTATCACAGATACGCAGTATTTT,CASSLTGLITDTQYF
TRBV11-2,TRBJ1-4,.,.,TGTGCCAGCAGCTTAGAGGGGATCAAAAATGAAAAACTGTTTTTT,CASSLEGIKNEKLFF
TRBV10-3,TRBJ2-5,TRBD2,.,TGTGCCATCAGTGAGTCCTCCGTGACTAGCCTCAAGACCCAGTACTTC,CAISESSVTSLKTQYF
TRBV7-9,TRBJ2-5,TRBD1,once,TGTGCCAGCAGCACGGACAGGGAGGAGACCCAGTACTTC,CASSTDREETQYF
TRBV5-1,TRBJ2-1,TRBD1,.,TGCGCCAGCAGCTTAGGGACAGGGATTCCCAATGAGCAGTTCTTC,CASSLGTGIPNEQFF
TRBV19,TRBJ1-5,.,.,TGTGCCAGTAGTATTAGGGCAGGGAACAATCAGCCCCAGCATTTT,CASSIRAGNNQPQHF
TRBV28,TRBJ1-2,.,.,TGTGCCAGCAGTCCAGGACAGTTAGCTAACTATGGCTACACCTTC,CASSPGQLANYGYTF
TRBV5-1,TRBJ2-7,TRBD1,.,TGCGCCAGCAGCTGGAGGACAGGGGGTGGTGGGACCGAGCAGTACTTC,CASSWRTGGGGTEQYF
TRBV11-2,TRBJ2-2,.,few,TGTGCCAGCAGCTTAACACAGGGTTCCGGGGAGCTGTTTTTT,CASSLTQGSGELFF
TRBV9,TRBJ2-1,TRBD2,.,TGTGCCAGCAGAAACCCGGGACTAACTACCTACAATGAGCAGTTCTTC,CASRNPGLTTYNEQFF
TRBV27,TRBJ2-7,.,few,TGTGCCAGCAGTTCACGACAGTACGAGCAGTACTTC,CASSSRQYEQYF
TRBV5-4,TRBJ1-2,TRBD1,once,TGTGCCAGCAGCCGGACAGGGCCCTATGGCTACACCTTC,CASSRTGPYGYTF
TRBV4-1,TRBJ2-6,.,.,TGCGCCAGCAGACCGGAACTAACAGGGTCCGGGGCCAACGTCCTGACTTTC,CASRPELTGSGANVLTF
TRBV7-7,TRBJ2-1,TRBD2,.,TGTGCTAGCAGCTTAGACGCTAGCGGGAACAATGAGCAGTTCTTC,CASSLDASGNNEQFF
TRBV5-5,TRBJ2-5,.,.,TGTGCCAGCAGCCGGACCCAAGAGACCCAGTACTTC,CASSRTQETQYF
TRBV7-2,TRBJ2-5,TRBD2,.,TGTGCCAGCAGCTTAGAACGGCCACTAGCGGGGGAGACCCAGTACTTC,CASSLERPLAGETQYF